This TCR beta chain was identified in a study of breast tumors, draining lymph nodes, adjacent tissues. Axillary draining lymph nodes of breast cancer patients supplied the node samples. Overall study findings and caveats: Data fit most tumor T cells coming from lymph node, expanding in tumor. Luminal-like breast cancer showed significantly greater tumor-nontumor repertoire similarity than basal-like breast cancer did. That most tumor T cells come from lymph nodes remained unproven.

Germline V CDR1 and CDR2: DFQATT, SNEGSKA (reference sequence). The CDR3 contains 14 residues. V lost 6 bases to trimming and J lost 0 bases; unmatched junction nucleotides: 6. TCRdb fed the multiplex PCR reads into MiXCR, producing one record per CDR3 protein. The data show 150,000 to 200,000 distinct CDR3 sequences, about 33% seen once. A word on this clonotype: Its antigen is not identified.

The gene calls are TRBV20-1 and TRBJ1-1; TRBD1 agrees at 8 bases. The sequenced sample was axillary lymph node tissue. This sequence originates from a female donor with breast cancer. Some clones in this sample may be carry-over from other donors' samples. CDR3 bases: TGCAGTGCACGGTACAGGGGGATGAACACTGAAGCTTTCTTT. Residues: CSARYRGMNTEAFF.